These 28 T cell receptor beta chains share one sample of origin, sequenced in a study of T cell repertoires in cytomegalovirus infection. TCRdb reanalysed the reads using MiXCR and keeps one entry per CDR3 protein. The sample includes about 180,000 distinct CDR3 sequences, approximately 14% of them seen just once. The source material was PBMCs. The receptors come from a human donor in good health (CMV status not recorded). Some clones in this sample may be carry-over from other donors' samples.

This clonotype appeared a few times. The V gene is TRBV2, the J gene TRBJ1-2; D unresolved. V gave up 4 bases and J gave up 12 bases, with 9 bases separating them. There are 10 residues in the CDR3. Germline values: CDR1 SNHLY, CDR2 FYNNEI. As DNA, the CDR3 is TGTGCCAGCAGTGGCCCCTCCCACACCTTC. This translates into CASSGPSHTF.

This clonotype has ten or more counts. The V and J genes are TRBV7-3 and TRBJ1-1; D unresolved. Germline values: CDR1 SGHTA, CDR2 FQGTGA. This CDR3 is built from 13 residues. V was trimmed by 5 bases and J by 6 bases, leaving 13 bases between them. The CDR3 DNA sequence: TGTGCCAGCAGCCCCCCTCTTATTTCTGAAGCTTTCTTT. It yields the protein CASSPPLISEAFF.

In this sample, this clonotype turned up many times. The chain uses TRBV7-3 and TRBJ1-1, with D possibly matching TRBD1 (5 bases). Germline CDR1 reads SGHTA; CDR2 reads FQGTGA. The CDR3 loop spans 13 amino acids. The V end was cut by 5 bases, the J end by 3 bases, with 10 bases between. CDR3 loop: CASSLATDTEAFF. In DNA, the CDR3 is TGTGCCAGCAGCCTAGCGACAGACACTGAAGCTTTCTTT.

In this sample, this clonotype turned up many times. The J gene is TRBJ2-3, the V gene TRBV12-3 or TRBV12-4, with D perhaps TRBD2 (6 bases). The CDR3 extends over 15 amino acids. V lost 5 bases, J lost 7 bases, and 19 bases lay in between. CDR3 protein: CASSPSDLGGNTQYF. The CDR3 nucleotides are TGTGCCAGCAGTCCCTCGGACCTGGGAGGAAATACGCAGTATTTT.

The rearrangement uses TRBV28 and TRBJ1-5; D might be TRBD1 (5 bases). This CDR3 spans 16 amino acids. In germline, CDR1 is MDHEN, CDR2 SYDVKM. The V end lost 3 bases, the J end lost 2 bases, and 14 bases lay between the germline ends. For the CDR3, the DNA is TGTGCCAGCAGTTTGCCCGACGGGGGAGGCAATCAGCCCCAGCATTTT. Protein: CASSLPDGGGNQPQHF.

This chain connects TRBV25-1 to TRBJ2-1; D is unclear. Germline V gene lookup returns CDR1 MGHDK and CDR2 SYGVNS. This CDR3 region has 14 residues. With 1 base removed from V and 4 bases from J, the gap between germline ends came to 8 bases. CDR3 in DNA: TGTGCCAGCAGTGAATCGGAGCGTTACAATGAGCAGTTCTTC. This sequence encodes CASSESERYNEQFF.

This clonotype was detected a few times. CDR3 bases: TGCAGTGCTAGGAGCATTGGTGGCAGCGGCTTCTATGGCTACACCTTC. Translating gives CSARSIGGSGFYGYTF. The chain couples TRBV20-1 to TRBJ1-2, with D uncertain. The CDR3 spans 16 residues. Germline values: CDR1 DFQATT, CDR2 SNEGSKA (reference sequence). V shed 3 bases and J shed 4 bases, with 21 bases lying between them.

The chain uses TRBV28 and TRBJ2-7; D might be TRBD1 or TRBD2, each matching 6 bases. The CDR3 has 14 residues. Trimming cost V 7 bases and J 3 bases, with 16 bases left between them. CDR1 and CDR2 from the germline V gene are MDHEN and SYDVKM. Here the CDR3 DNA reads TGTGCCAGCACCCGGGGGCAGGGTTTCTACGAGCAGTACTTC. Amino acids: CASTRGQGFYEQYF.

The rearrangement links TRBV6-5 to TRBJ2-1; D is perhaps TRBD2 (5 bases). Trimming took 0 bases from V and 2 from J, leaving 11 bases between them. Per the germline V gene, CDR1 is MNHEY and CDR2 is SVGAGI. The CDR3 extends over 16 amino acids. The CDR3 region has the DNA TGTGCCAGCAGTTACTCAACGGGGAGCACCTACAATGAGCAGTTCTTC. Encoded protein: CASSYSTGSTYNEQFF.

This clonotype was detected a few times. The chain carries TRBV28 and TRBJ1-5; TRBD1 might be the D (5 bases). The germline gives CDR1 MDHEN, CDR2 SYDVKM. The V and J ends lost 2 bases and 2 bases respectively, with 13 bases between them. CDR3 length: 16 residues. CDR3 in DNA: TGTGCCAGCAGTTTAACGGCAGGGAGGGGCAATCAGCCCCAGCATTTT. It encodes CASSLTAGRGNQPQHF.

Ten or more counts support this clonotype. This chain connects TRBV28 to TRBJ1-2; D possibly corresponds to TRBD1 (6 bases). This CDR3 region has 17 residues. Trimming removed 3 bases from V and 2 bases from J, with 19 bases in between. Germline loops: CDR1 MDHEN, CDR2 SYDVKM. CDR3 region: CASSFPGHPSLNYGYTF. For the CDR3, the DNA is TGTGCCAGCAGTTTCCCGGGACACCCTTCTCTCAACTATGGCTACACCTTC.

This clonotype was observed at least ten times. The V and J genes are TRBV6-5 and TRBJ2-5, with D perhaps TRBD1 or TRBD2 (5 bases each). The V gene's germline CDR1 is MNHEY and CDR2 SVGAGI. Trimming left V 2 bases short and J 5 bases short, with 18 bases between. This CDR3 is built from 16 residues. The CDR3 DNA reads TGTGCCAGCAGTTACGGATGGCAGGGAGTAGTCGAGACCCAGTACTTC. It yields the protein CASSYGWQGVVETQYF.

This sequence joins TRBV28 and TRBJ1-3; 8 positions match TRBD1. Germline V gene sequence: CDR1 MDHEN, CDR2 SYDVKM. With V trimmed by 5 bases and J by 1 base, 7 bases remained unmatched. CDR3 length equals 16 residues. The CDR3 sequence is CASSGRDRPSGNTIYF. The CDR3, as DNA: TGTGCCAGCAGTGGAAGGGACAGGCCTTCTGGAAACACCATATATTTT.

A few counts support this clonotype. The V call is TRBV14, the J call TRBJ1-4, with 10 bases lining up with TRBD1. The length of the CDR3 is 15 residues. The germline V gene has CDR1 SGHDN and CDR2 FVKESK. Trimming took 4 bases from V and 5 from J; bases not matched to a gene: 4. CDR3 amino acids: CASSRDRGPNEKLFF. As DNA, the CDR3 is TGTGCCAGCAGCCGGGACAGGGGACCGAATGAAAAACTGTTTTTT.

This clonotype was observed a few times. This sequence joins TRBV20-1 and TRBJ2-3, with 9 bases aligning to TRBD2. Per the germline V gene, CDR1 is DFQATT and CDR2 is SNEGSKA (reference sequence). The CDR3 has 15 residues. V trimming: 2 bases; J trimming: 5 bases; junction bases outside the gene matches: 8. The CDR3 loop reads CSARIASGVGDTQYF. CDR3 sequence (DNA): TGCAGTGCTAGAATTGCTAGCGGGGTAGGAGATACGCAGTATTTT.

Notes on this clonotype: Germline is not matched at one junction end, which may reflect a read error. The chain links TRBV28 to TRBJ2-7; D gene uncertain. Germline-derived CDR1 and CDR2 are MDHEN and SYDVKM. The CDR3 sequence is 12 residues long. The CDR3 protein is CASSFGSLEQNF. The CDR3 DNA follows: TGTGCCAGCAGTTTCGGAAGTCTCGAGCAGAACTTC.

This clonotype was picked up many times. The V gene is TRBV9, the J gene TRBJ2-7, with TRBD2 matching over 7 bases. V lost 4 bases to trimming and J lost 4 bases; unmatched junction nucleotides: 8. Germline V gene data show CDR1 as SGDLS and CDR2 as YYNGEE. CDR3 length: 14 amino acids. For the CDR3, the DNA is TGTGCCAGCAGCTCCGCGGGAGTAGGGTACGAGCAGTACTTC. Protein product: CASSSAGVGYEQYF. Variable domain in full (rest from reference TRBV9 and TRBJ2-7): DSGVTQTPKHLITATGQRVTLRCSPRSGDLSVYWYQQSLDQGLQFLIQYYNGEERAKGNILERFSAQQFPDLHSELNLSSLELGDSALYFCASSSAGVGYEQYFGPGTRLTVT.

The table lists this clonotype with many counts. The CDR3 DNA reads as TGTGCCACCAGCAGAGATGGAATAGCGGGACGTGAGCAGTTCTTC. Translation gives CATSRDGIAGREQFF. The chain has TRBV15 and TRBJ2-1; TRBD2 matches 8 bases. Per germline, CDR1 LNHNV and CDR2 YYDKDF (reference sequence). V shed 0 bases and J 9 bases; nucleotides not matched to a gene: 7. The length of the CDR3 is 15 residues.

This clonotype was counted ten times or more. V is TRBV7-2 and J is TRBJ2-7; D possibly matches TRBD1 or TRBD2 (5 bases each). The CDR3 is 14 residues long. V was pared by 3 bases and J by 2 bases, with 11 bases between. Germline assignment: CDR1 SGHTA and CDR2 FQGNSA. CDR3 DNA sequence: TGTGCCAGCAGCTTGGGGGTTTATACCTACGAGCAGTACTTC. Protein product: CASSLGVYTYEQYF.

The J gene is TRBJ2-7, the V gene TRBV29-1; possibly TRBD1 or TRBD2 for D (6 bases each). The V end was cut by 0 bases, the J end by 4 bases, with 13 bases between. The germline V gene has CDR1 SQVTM and CDR2 ANQGSEA. CDR3 length equals 14 residues. CDR3 in amino acids: CSVEDPKGGYEQYF. Written as DNA, the CDR3 is TGCAGCGTTGAAGATCCCAAGGGGGGATACGAGCAGTACTTC.

The rearrangement joins TRBV29-1 to TRBJ2-7; D possibly matches TRBD1 or TRBD2 (5 bases each). The CDR3 spans 11 residues. V lost 7 bases to trimming and J lost 5 bases, with 12 bases between them. Germline V gene lookup returns CDR1 SQVTM and CDR2 ANQGSEA. The CDR3 coding sequence is TGCAGCGCTCGCCGGGGCCACGAGCAGTACTTC. Its translation is CSARRGHEQYF.

The rearrangement uses TRBV20-1 and TRBJ2-7; weak D call: TRBD1 (5 bases). The CDR3 sequence is 13 residues long. Germline V gene lookup returns CDR1 DFQATT and CDR2 SNEGSKA (reference sequence). CDR3 nucleotides: TGCAGCGGGCGTAGACAGTCCCCTGGCGAGCAGTACTTC. This gives the protein CSGRRQSPGEQYF.

The sample holds a few counts of this clonotype. The chain recombines TRBV12-3 or TRBV12-4 with TRBJ1-1; D is ambiguous. Trimming removed 7 bases at V and 2 bases at J, with 14 bases between. The CDR3 spans 14 residues. CDR3 sequence: CASTAGRANTEAFF. The DNA for the CDR3 is TGTGCCAGCACCGCGGGCAGAGCTAACACTGAAGCTTTCTTT.

This clonotype appeared a few times. The rearrangement uses TRBV20-1 and TRBJ2-1; D could derive from TRBD1 or TRBD2 (5 bases each). Trimming took off 6 bases at V and 8 bases at J, with 17 bases between the two ends. Germline V gene data show CDR1 as DFQATT and CDR2 as SNEGSKA (reference sequence). The CDR3 sequence is 13 residues long. CDR3 sequence: CSAPRLGPDEQFF. CDR3 nucleotides: TGCAGTGCCCCCCGCCTGGGACCTGATGAGCAGTTCTTC.

This clonotype was recorded once. This chain joins TRBV20-1 and TRBJ1-5, with D maybe TRBD1 (5 bases). Trimming left V 4 bases short and J 7 bases short, with 17 bases between. The CDR3 has 14 amino acids. Per the germline V gene, CDR1 is DFQATT and CDR2 is SNEGSKA (reference sequence). CDR3 sequence (DNA): TGCAGTGCTACCAATTCCAGGGAAGAGCAGCCCCAGCATTTT. Its translation is CSATNSREEQPQHF.

Many counts were recorded for this clonotype. This chain connects TRBV7-2 to TRBJ2-7; 10 nucleotides align to TRBD1. The V gene's germline CDR1 is SGHTA and CDR2 FQGNSA. V dropped 5 bases and J dropped 7; count of bases not matched to a gene: 5. The CDR3 is made up of 13 amino acids. As DNA, the CDR3 is TGTGCCAGCAGCCAAGACAGGGGGCGGGAGCAGTACTTC. It codes for CASSQDRGREQYF. Filled out from reference TRBV7-2 and TRBJ2-7, the complete variable domain reads GAGVSQSPSNKVTEKGKDVELRCDPISGHTALYWYRQSLGQGLEFLIYFQGNSAPDKSGLPSDRFSAERTGGSVSTLTIQRTQQEDSAVYLCASSQDRGREQYFGPGTRLTVT.

This clonotype appeared many times. V gene TRBV5-6 combines with J gene TRBJ2-1; 14 nucleotides line up with TRBD2. CDR1 is SGHDT, CDR2 YYEEEE, per germline. The CDR3 totals 18 residues. J was trimmed by 12 bases and V by 0 bases; bases with no gene match: 14. In DNA form, the CDR3 reads TGTGCCAGCAGCTTGGGGGAACTCAGACTAGCGGGAGGGCGAGGGCAGTTCTTC. Amino acids: CASSLGELRLAGGRGQFF. Variable domain in full (rest from reference TRBV5-6 and TRBJ2-1): DAGVTQSPTHLIKTRGQQVTLRCSPKSGHDTVSWYQQALGQGPQFIFQYYEEEERQRGNFPDRFSGHQFPNYSSELNVNALLLGDSALYLCASSLGELRLAGGRGQFFGPGTRLTVL.

This clonotype occurred a few times. V gene TRBV5-1 combines with J gene TRBJ2-1; 10 bases are a match to TRBD2. The CDR3 runs to 17 residues. The ends lost 3 bases at V and 0 bases at J; junction bases unmatched: 6. From germline, CDR1 is SGHRS and CDR2 YFSETQ. The CDR3: CASSWELAGSSYNEQFF. CDR3 coding DNA: TGCGCCAGCAGCTGGGAACTAGCGGGAAGCTCCTACAATGAGCAGTTCTTC.